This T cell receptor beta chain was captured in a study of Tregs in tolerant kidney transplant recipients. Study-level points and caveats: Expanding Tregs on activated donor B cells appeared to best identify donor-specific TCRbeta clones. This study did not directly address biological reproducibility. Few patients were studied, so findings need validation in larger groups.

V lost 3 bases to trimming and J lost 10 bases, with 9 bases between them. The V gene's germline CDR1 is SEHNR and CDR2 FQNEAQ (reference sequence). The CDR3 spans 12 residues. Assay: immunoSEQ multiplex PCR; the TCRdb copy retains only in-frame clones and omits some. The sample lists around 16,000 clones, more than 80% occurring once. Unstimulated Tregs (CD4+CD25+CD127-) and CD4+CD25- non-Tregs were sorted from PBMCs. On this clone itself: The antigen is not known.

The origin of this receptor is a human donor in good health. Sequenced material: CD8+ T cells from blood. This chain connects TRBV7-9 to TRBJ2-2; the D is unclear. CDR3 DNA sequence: TGTGCCAGCAGCTTGAGCTTGGAGGAGCTGTTTTTT. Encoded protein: CASSLSLEELFF. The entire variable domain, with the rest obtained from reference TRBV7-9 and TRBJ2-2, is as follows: DTGVSQNPRHKITKRGQNVTFRCDPISEHNRLYWYRQTLGQGPEFLTYFQNEAQLEKSRLLSDRFSAERPKGSFSTLEIQRTEQGDSAMYLCASSLSLEELFFGEGSRLTVL.